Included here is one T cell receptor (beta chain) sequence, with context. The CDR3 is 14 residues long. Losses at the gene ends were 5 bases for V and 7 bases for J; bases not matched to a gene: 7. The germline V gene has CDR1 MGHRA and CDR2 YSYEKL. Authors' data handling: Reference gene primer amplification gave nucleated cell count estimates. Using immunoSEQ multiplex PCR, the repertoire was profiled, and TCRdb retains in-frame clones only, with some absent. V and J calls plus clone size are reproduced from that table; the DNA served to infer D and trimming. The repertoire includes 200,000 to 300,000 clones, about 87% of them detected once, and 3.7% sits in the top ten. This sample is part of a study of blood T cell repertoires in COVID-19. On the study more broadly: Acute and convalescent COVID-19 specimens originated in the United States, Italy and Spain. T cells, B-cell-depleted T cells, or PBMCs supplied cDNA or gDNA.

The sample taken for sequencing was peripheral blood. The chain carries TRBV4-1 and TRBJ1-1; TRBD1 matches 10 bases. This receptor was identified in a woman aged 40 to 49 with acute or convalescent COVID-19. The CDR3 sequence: CASSAAGTGVEAFF. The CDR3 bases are TGCGCCAGCAGCGCAGCCGGGACAGGGGTTGAAGCTTTCTTT.